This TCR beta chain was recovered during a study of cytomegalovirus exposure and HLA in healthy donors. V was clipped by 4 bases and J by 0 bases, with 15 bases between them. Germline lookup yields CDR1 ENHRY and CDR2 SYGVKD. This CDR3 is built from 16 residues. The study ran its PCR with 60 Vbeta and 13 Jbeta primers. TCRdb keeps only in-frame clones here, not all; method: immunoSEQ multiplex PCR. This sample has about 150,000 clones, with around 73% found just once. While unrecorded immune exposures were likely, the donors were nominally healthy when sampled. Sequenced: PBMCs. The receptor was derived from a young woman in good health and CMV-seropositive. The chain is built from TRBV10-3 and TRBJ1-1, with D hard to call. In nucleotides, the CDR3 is TGTGCCATCAGTGCCCAGGTCCCTGTTATGAACACTGAAGCTTTCTTT. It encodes CAISAQVPVMNTEAFF.